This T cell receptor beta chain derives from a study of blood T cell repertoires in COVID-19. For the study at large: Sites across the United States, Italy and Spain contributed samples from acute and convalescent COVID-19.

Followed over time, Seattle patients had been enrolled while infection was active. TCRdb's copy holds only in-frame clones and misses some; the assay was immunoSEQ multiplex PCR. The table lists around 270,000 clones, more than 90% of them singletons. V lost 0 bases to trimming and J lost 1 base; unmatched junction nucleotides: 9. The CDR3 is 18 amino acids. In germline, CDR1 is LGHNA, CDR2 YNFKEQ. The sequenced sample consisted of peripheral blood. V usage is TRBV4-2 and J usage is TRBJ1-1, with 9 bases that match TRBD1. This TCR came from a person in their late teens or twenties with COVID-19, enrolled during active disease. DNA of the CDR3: TGTGCCAGCAGCCAAGATGGGGGGGACAGGGTGACGAACACTGAAGCTTTCTTT. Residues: CASSQDGGDRVTNTEAFF.